Below, 21 T cell receptor beta chains from the same sample are listed, as sequenced in a study of T-cell reconstitution after alpha-beta-depleted transplantation in children. Preparing the TCRbeta library involved the use of unique molecular identifiers. TCRdb redid the calling of the PCR reads with MiXCR, one entry per CDR3 protein. Of a few hundred thousand distinct CDR3 sequences in the sample, 10% to 13% were seen once. The source was PBMCs from the stem cell graft donor, collected from the stem cell graft. These receptors were taken from a human donor who donated a stem cell graft to a child with acute lymphoblastic leukemia.

The chain links TRBV12-3 or TRBV12-4 to TRBJ2-5, with TRBD2 identical over 11 bases. This CDR3 spans 14 amino acids. The V gene end was trimmed by 5 bases and the J gene end by 9 bases; junction bases not matched to a gene: 8. For the CDR3, the DNA is TGTGCCAGCAGTCCTTCGACTAGCGGGAAGGCCCAGTACTTC. Translation: CASSPSTSGKAQYF.

This clonotype has at least ten counts. The V gene is TRBV29-1, the J gene TRBJ2-5, with D uncertain. The CDR3 sequence is 13 residues long. Trimming cost V 3 bases and J 4 bases, with 12 bases left between them. The germline V gene encodes CDR1 SQVTM and CDR2 ANQGSEA. This CDR3 is CSVELSPGETQYF. As DNA, the CDR3 is TGCAGCGTTGAGTTATCCCCCGGAGAGACCCAGTACTTC.

V gene TRBV11-1 combines with J gene TRBJ2-7, with TRBD2 identical over 9 bases. Germline V gives CDR1 SGHAT, CDR2 FQDESV (reference sequence). V was clipped by 6 bases and J by 0 bases; unmatched bases: 15. The CDR3 contains 18 residues. CDR3 protein: CASRTSDISSGNSYEQYF. CDR3 in DNA: TGTGCCAGCAGAACCTCGGACATCTCTAGCGGGAACTCCTACGAGCAGTACTTC.

This clonotype was counted at least ten times. The chain links TRBV20-1 to TRBJ2-7, with 7 positions matching TRBD2. This CDR3 comprises 14 residues. CDR1 and CDR2 from the germline V gene are DFQATT and SNEGSKA (reference sequence). V lost 0 bases to trimming and J lost 7 bases; unmatched junction nucleotides: 9. The CDR3 DNA follows: TGCAGTGCTAGAGACGGGCGAGCGGGGTGGGAGCAGTACTTC. It encodes CSARDGRAGWEQYF.

The rearrangement uses TRBV7-2 and TRBJ2-3, with 10 bases that match TRBD2. CDR1 is SGHTA, CDR2 FQGNSA, per germline. V lost 5 bases, J lost 4 bases, and 3 bases stayed unmatched. The CDR3 totals 14 residues. The CDR3 here is CASSPGLASDTQYF. CDR3 nucleotides: TGTGCCAGCAGCCCGGGACTAGCGTCAGATACGCAGTATTTT.

In its sample, this clonotype was seen a few times. The gene calls are TRBV24-1 and TRBJ2-5; D is ambiguous. Germline CDR1 and CDR2: KGHDR and SFDVKD. The CDR3 runs to 12 residues. The V and J ends lost 0 bases and 5 bases respectively, with 3 bases between them. The CDR3 loop reads CATSDLSETQYF. The CDR3 coding sequence is TGTGCCACCAGTGATTTGAGTGAGACCCAGTACTTC.

The chain employs TRBV5-1 and TRBJ1-1; the D is unclear. Germline V gene data show CDR1 as SGHRS and CDR2 as YFSETQ. V lost 2 bases and J 1 base, leaving 9 bases between the germline ends. The CDR3 runs to 14 residues. The CDR3 region is CASSFGSGNTEAFF. CDR3 nucleotide sequence: TGCGCCAGCAGCTTTGGGTCAGGGAACACTGAAGCTTTCTTT.

Ten or more counts support this clonotype. The V call is TRBV4-2, the J call TRBJ1-5, with D possibly being TRBD1 (6 bases). Germline lookup yields CDR1 LGHNA and CDR2 YNFKEQ. The CDR3 covers 15 residues. Trimming stripped 4 bases from V and 0 bases from J, with 10 bases between. The chain's CDR3 is CASSPLDSSNQPQHF. CDR3 sequence (DNA): TGTGCCAGCAGCCCACTGGACAGTAGCAATCAGCCCCAGCATTTT.

This clonotype was observed a few times. CDR3 loop: CASSLDGRDHNEQFF. The CDR3 bases are TGCGCCAGCAGCTTAGACGGGAGGGACCACAATGAGCAGTTCTTC. This chain uses TRBV5-1 with TRBJ2-1, with TRBD2 matching over 8 bases. After removal of 2 bases from V and 5 bases from J, the junction contained 6 bases not matched to a gene. The CDR3 sequence is 15 residues long. Germline V gene lookup returns CDR1 SGHRS and CDR2 YFSETQ.

This chain joins TRBV11-2 and TRBJ2-1, with 9 bases that match TRBD2. This CDR3 is built from 17 residues. Trimming removed 3 bases from V and 4 bases from J; junction bases left unmatched: 10. Looked up from germline, CDR1 is SGHAT and CDR2 is FQNNGV. The CDR3 DNA is TGTGCCAGCAGCTTGCAAGTTAAGACTAGCGGATACAATGAGCAGTTCTTC. This sequence encodes CASSLQVKTSGYNEQFF.

This clonotype was recorded many times. This rearrangement joins TRBV28 to TRBJ1-3; D gene unclear. Per the germline V gene, CDR1 is MDHEN and CDR2 is SYDVKM. The length of the CDR3 is 17 residues. V lost 1 base, J lost 0 bases, and 13 bases lay in between. DNA of the CDR3: TGTGCCAGCAGTTTATTAGAGGGTCCCGACTCTGGAAACACCATATATTTT. This encodes CASSLLEGPDSGNTIYF.

This clonotype was seen more than once but under ten times. The chain couples TRBV5-1 to TRBJ2-1; 10 bases line up with TRBD1. V was pared by 0 bases and J by 9 bases, with 3 bases of the junction left unmatched. The CDR3 length is 14 residues. Germline V gene sequence: CDR1 SGHRS, CDR2 YFSETQ. The CDR3 is CASSLGQGAGEQFF. The CDR3 DNA follows: TGCGCCAGCAGCTTGGGACAGGGGGCAGGTGAGCAGTTCTTC.

The chain carries TRBV24-1 and TRBJ2-1, with 10 bases fitting TRBD2. The CDR3 consists of 18 residues. Germline CDR1 is KGHDR and CDR2 is SFDVKD. Germline trimming cut 3 bases from V and 8 bases from J; bases unmatched to any gene: 15. The CDR3 DNA is TGTGCCACCAGTGATGGCCTAGCGGGAGATCGTATGGGACATGAGCAGTTCTTC. As protein: CATSDGLAGDRMGHEQFF.

The rearrangement uses TRBV5-1 and TRBJ1-1; D is ambiguous. The V and J ends lost 2 bases and 0 bases respectively, with 5 bases between them. The CDR3 is 13 residues long. Germline V CDR1 and CDR2: SGHRS, YFSETQ. The CDR3 nucleotides read TGCGCCAGCAGCTTCAACCTGAACACTGAAGCTTTCTTT. Its translation is CASSFNLNTEAFF.

This clonotype has a count of ten or more. This sequence joins TRBV28 and TRBJ2-7; D might be TRBD1 (6 bases). Deletions cut 6 bases from V and 0 bases from J, with 12 bases between. Germline V gene lookup returns CDR1 MDHEN and CDR2 SYDVKM. The CDR3 runs 14 residues. The CDR3 reads CASSPWDISYEQYF. The CDR3 region has the DNA TGTGCCAGCAGCCCCTGGGACATCTCCTACGAGCAGTACTTC.

This clonotype has ten or more counts. The gene calls are TRBV28 and TRBJ2-1; D may be TRBD1 or TRBD2 (5 bases each). CDR1 MDHEN and CDR2 SYDVKM come from the germline V gene. Trimming took off 6 bases at V and 10 bases at J, with 10 bases between the two ends. The CDR3 is made up of 11 amino acids. CDR3 protein: CASRRWGEQFF. CDR3 nucleotides: TGTGCCAGCAGAAGATGGGGGGAGCAGTTCTTC.

This chain connects TRBV7-2 to TRBJ1-6; no clear D. V lost 4 bases to trimming and J lost 8 bases, with 6 bases between them. The CDR3 is 12 residues long. Per germline, CDR1 SGHTA and CDR2 FQGNSA. The CDR3 region has the DNA TGTGCCAGCAGCTCACGATATTCACCCCTCCACTTT. Protein: CASSSRYSPLHF. Together with reference TRBV7-2 and TRBJ1-6, the CDR3 gives the full variable domain: GAGVSQSPSNKVTEKGKDVELRCDPISGHTALYWYRQSLGQGLEFLIYFQGNSAPDKSGLPSDRFSAERTGGSVSTLTIQRTQQEDSAVYLCASSSRYSPLHFGNGTRLTVT.

Many counts were recorded for this clonotype. The chain carries TRBV20-1 and TRBJ2-3, with 7 nucleotides matching TRBD2. V was pared by 4 bases and J by 2 bases, with 6 bases of the junction left unmatched. The V gene's germline CDR1 is DFQATT and CDR2 SNEGSKA (reference sequence). This CDR3 is built from 14 residues. CDR3 sequence (DNA): TGCAGTGCTAACGTGGCGGGAGTCACAGATACGCAGTATTTT. Translating gives CSANVAGVTDTQYF.

This chain links TRBV10-3 with TRBJ2-3; 10 positions agree with TRBD2. Per germline, CDR1 ENHRY and CDR2 SYGVKD. V lost 4 bases to trimming and J lost 7 bases; unmatched junction nucleotides: 11. The CDR3 has 16 residues. The CDR3 sequence is CAISAELAGDVNTQYF. Here the CDR3 DNA reads TGTGCCATCAGTGCGGAGCTAGCGGGAGATGTAAATACGCAGTATTTT.

This chain links TRBV4-2 with TRBJ2-4; the match to TRBD2 covers 8 bases. The CDR3 is made up of 17 amino acids. Trimming removed 4 bases from V and 0 bases from J; junction bases left unmatched: 8. CDR1 LGHNA and CDR2 YNFKEQ come from the germline V gene. DNA of the CDR3: TGTGCCAGCAGCCCGAGACTAGCGCAACTAGCCAAAAACATTCAGTACTTC. It is translated as CASSPRLAQLAKNIQYF.

The sample holds many counts of this clonotype. The chain uses TRBV11-2 and TRBJ1-2; possible D gene TRBD1, 6 bases. The CDR3 consists of 14 residues. Between the trimmed V and J ends, which lost 2 bases and 2 bases, there was a span of 9 bases. Per germline, CDR1 SGHAT and CDR2 FQNNGV. The CDR3 sequence: CASSLSQGNYGYTF. CDR3 bases: TGTGCCAGCAGCTTATCGCAGGGGAACTATGGCTACACCTTC.